The 10 T cell receptor beta chains below were found in one sample sequenced in a study of cytomegalovirus exposure and HLA in healthy donors. Use of 60 Vbeta and 13 Jbeta primers characterized the PCR. Generated by immunoSEQ multiplex PCR, the TCRdb table keeps only in-frame clones and is missing some. The sample records roughly 200,000 clones, 76% being singletons. The sample consisted of PBMCs. Receptor source: a man aged 18 to 29 in good health and CMV-seronegative.

This chain connects TRBV6-1 to TRBJ2-2; 11 bases fit TRBD2. V lost 2 bases and J lost 5; bases outside the gene matches: 13. This CDR3 spans 19 amino acids. Per the germline V gene, CDR1 is MNHNS and CDR2 is SASEGT. The CDR3, as DNA: TGTGCCAGCAGTGAAAGGCCCTCGGTTACTAGCGGGAGAACCGGGGAGCTGTTTTTT. Its translation: CASSERPSVTSGRTGELFF.

The chain employs TRBV19 and TRBJ2-7, with 9 bases matching TRBD2. Germline V gene lookup returns CDR1 LNHDA and CDR2 SQIVND (reference sequence). This CDR3 region has 14 residues. Trimming cost V 3 bases and J 2 bases; bases outside gene matches: 2. The CDR3 DNA reads TGTGCCAGTAGTATTGCGGGAGGGCCCTACGAGCAGTACTTC. Encoded protein: CASSIAGGPYEQYF.

The CDR3: CASSLRLAGAGELFF. CDR3 DNA sequence: TGTGCCAGCAGCTTGAGGCTGGCGGGGGCCGGGGAGCTGTTTTTT. The chain employs TRBV5-6 and TRBJ2-2, with TRBD2 matching over 7 bases. Germline assignment: CDR1 SGHDT and CDR2 YYEEEE. The V gene end was trimmed by 1 base and the J gene end by 6 bases; junction bases not matched to a gene: 6. This CDR3 has 15 amino acids.

The V and J genes are TRBV2 and TRBJ2-1; 14 nucleotides align to TRBD2. Germline lookup yields CDR1 SNHLY and CDR2 FYNNEI. Trimming at V came to 6 bases and at J to 0 bases, leaving 4 bases not matched to a gene. CDR3 size: 17 residues. CDR3 amino acids: CASRGGTSGSSYNEQFF. The CDR3 region has the DNA TGTGCCAGCAGGGGCGGGACTAGCGGGAGCTCCTACAATGAGCAGTTCTTC.

J is TRBJ1-5 and V is TRBV28; 7 nucleotides match TRBD1. The CDR3 extends over 16 amino acids. Trimming at V came to 5 bases and at J to 0 bases, leaving 7 bases not matched to a gene. The germline V gene has CDR1 MDHEN and CDR2 SYDVKM. This chain's CDR3 is CASSPRDSYSNQPQHF. The DNA for the CDR3 is TGTGCCAGCAGTCCACGGGACAGTTATAGCAATCAGCCCCAGCATTTT.

The rearrangement uses TRBV29-1 and TRBJ1-2; D is ambiguous. V was trimmed by 6 bases and J by 2 bases, leaving 16 bases between them. Germline V lookup: CDR1 SQVTM, CDR2 ANQGSEA. The CDR3 contains 14 residues. CDR3 loop: CSVLGGAGNYGYTF. For the CDR3, the DNA is TGCAGCGTGCTTGGAGGTGCAGGCAACTATGGCTACACCTTC. Based on the CDR3 plus reference TRBV29-1 and TRBJ1-2, the full variable domain is SAVISQKPSRDICQRGTSLTIQCQVDSQVTMMFWYRQQPGQSLTLIATANQGSEATYESGFVIDKFPISRPNLTFSTLTVSNMSPEDSSIYLCSVLGGAGNYGYTFGSGTRLTVV.

V and J are TRBV14 and TRBJ2-1, with 9 nucleotides matching TRBD2. CDR1 is SGHDN and CDR2 is FVKESK in the germline V gene. This CDR3 is built from 15 residues. V dropped 1 base and J dropped 5; count of bases not matched to a gene: 3. The CDR3 DNA follows: TGTGCCAGCAGCCAAGTGCTAGCGGGAAACAATGAGCAGTTCTTC. Amino acids: CASSQVLAGNNEQFF.

The V and J genes are TRBV29-1 and TRBJ1-1; TRBD1 might be the D (5 bases). CDR1 is SQVTM and CDR2 is ANQGSEA in the germline V gene. Trimming pared 6 bases from V and 8 bases from J, leaving 13 bases between. This CDR3 contains 11 residues. The CDR3 spells CSVVGGAEAFF. The CDR3 DNA reads TGCAGCGTCGTTGGAGGGGCCGAAGCTTTCTTT. The whole variable domain, filled in from reference TRBV29-1 and TRBJ1-1, reads SAVISQKPSRDICQRGTSLTIQCQVDSQVTMMFWYRQQPGQSLTLIATANQGSEATYESGFVIDKFPISRPNLTFSTLTVSNMSPEDSSIYLCSVVGGAEAFFGQGTRLTVV.

The chain employs TRBV27 and TRBJ2-1; TRBD2 matches at 8 bases. V was clipped by 4 bases and J by 5 bases; unmatched bases: 4. The CDR3 covers 14 residues. In germline, CDR1 is MNHEY, CDR2 SMNVEV (reference sequence). The CDR3 coding sequence is TGTGCCAGCAGTTCCTCGCGGGGGGACAATGAGCAGTTCTTC. It codes for CASSSSRGDNEQFF.

The chain is built from TRBV27 and TRBJ2-3; D call uncertain. Germline V gene sequence: CDR1 MNHEY, CDR2 SMNVEV (reference sequence). Trimming took 3 bases from V and 6 from J, leaving 13 bases between them. The CDR3 sequence is 14 residues long. The CDR3 coding sequence is TGTGCCAGCAGTTTCCAGTCCCGGGTGGATACGCAGTATTTT. It specifies CASSFQSRVDTQYF.